This TCR beta chain was identified during a study of vaccination effects on CD4 cells after COVID-19. Study-level information: Participants received two doses of either the BNT162b2 or mRNA-1273 vaccine.

Trimming cost V 6 bases and J 9 bases, with 21 bases left between them. This CDR3 has 15 residues. Germline V lookup: CDR1 MNHEY, CDR2 SVGAGI. Antigen-specific CD4+ T cells were expanded (with viral peptide pools) by the ViraFEST assay ahead of sequencing. Subsequent to a culture period of about nine days, CD4+ T cells were isolated. The method was immunoSEQ multiplex PCR; TCRdb's version includes in-frame clones alone and lacks a portion of them. The repertoire holds around 83,000 clones, with around four fifths as singletons. This clone was recorded a few times. Its antigen remains unknown. The J gene is TRBJ2-1, the V gene TRBV6-5; TRBD1 is a possible D gene (6 bases). This receptor was taken from a human donor who received a COVID-19 vaccine. Specimen: CD4+ T cells from PBMCs cultured with HCoV-229E spike peptides, collected before COVID-19 vaccination. The CDR3, as DNA: TGTGCCAGCAGCCCCACAGGGTTCGGTCGCGGTGAGCAGTTCTTC. This codes for CASSPTGFGRGEQFF.